The 25 T cell receptor beta chains below all came from one sample that was sequenced in a study of blood T cells in healthy people across ages. Through a sample-barcoded 5' primer and a J-beta primer mix, a second PCR was run for about 6 to 11 cycles. TCRdb reprocessed the 5' RACE reads via MiXCR and lists one record per CDR3 protein. The sample gives about 770,000 distinct CDR3 sequences, under 45% of which show up once; nearly 20% is in the top ten. Sequenced sample: blood. These receptor sequences come from a man in his sixties in good health.

This clonotype was counted only a few times. The chain carries TRBV6-5 and TRBJ2-7; D remains ambiguous. Trimming took off 0 bases at V and 0 bases at J, with 9 bases between the two ends. The CDR3 extends over 15 amino acids. Germline CDR1 MNHEY, CDR2 SVGAGI. The CDR3 DNA follows: TGTGCCAGCAGTTACTCGTTGCAGAGCTCCTACGAGCAGTACTTC. Translating it yields CASSYSLQSSYEQYF.

The chain has TRBV10-3 and TRBJ1-1; D gene uncertain. The CDR3 has 12 amino acids. The V gene lost 4 bases and the J gene lost 5 bases, with 8 bases spanning the gap. Looked up from germline, CDR1 is ENHRY and CDR2 is SYGVKD. CDR3 in DNA: TGTGCCATCAGTGGATCGACGACTGAAGCTTTCTTT. This gives the protein CAISGSTTEAFF.

This chain links TRBV6-2 or TRBV6-3 with TRBJ2-7; TRBD2 matches 8 bases. The CDR3 loop spans 14 amino acids. J gave up 3 bases and V 6 bases, and 7 bases lay outside the gene matches. Germline V CDR1 and CDR2: MNHEY, SVGEGT. The CDR3 here is CASRPSGGLYEQYF. The CDR3 coding sequence is TGTGCCAGCAGACCCAGCGGGGGCCTCTACGAGCAGTACTTC.

The J gene is TRBJ2-3, the V gene TRBV25-1; TRBD2 aligns across 7 bases. Looked up from germline, CDR1 is MGHDK and CDR2 is SYGVNS. The CDR3 length is 17 residues. V lost 8 bases to trimming and J lost 0 bases; unmatched junction nucleotides: 14. The CDR3 DNA reads as TGTGCCAGCTCCCTGGGGCGGGGGACGCGAAGCACAGATACGCAGTATTTT. Translation: CASSLGRGTRSTDTQYF.

In this sample, this clonotype turned up a few times. The chain couples TRBV7-2 to TRBJ2-5, with unresolved D. Germline CDR1 and CDR2: SGHTA and FQGNSA. The V end lost 1 base, the J end lost 2 bases, and 8 bases lay between the germline ends. There are 14 residues in the CDR3. In DNA form, the CDR3 reads TGTGCCAGCAGCTTAGTGCGCTTTCAAGAGACCCAGTACTTC. It yields the protein CASSLVRFQETQYF.

The genes are TRBV6-2 or TRBV6-3 and TRBJ2-7; D gene ambiguous. CDR3 size: 14 residues. Trimming stripped 4 bases from V and 7 bases from J, with 17 bases between. Germline lookup yields CDR1 MNHEY and CDR2 SVGEGT. The CDR3 sequence is CASSFGTVYNEQYF. Here the CDR3 DNA reads TGTGCCAGCAGTTTTGGCACTGTCTACAATGAGCAGTACTTC.

As regards this clonotype: Possible read error: a much larger clone is one base away. The chain recombines TRBV20-1 with TRBJ2-5, with TRBD2 identical over 10 bases. CDR1 is DFQATT, CDR2 SNEGSKA, per germline (reference sequence). V gave up 5 bases and J gave up 2 bases; unmatched junction bases: 5. This CDR3 spans 14 amino acids. The CDR3 reads CSAPSAGGQETQYF. CDR3 DNA sequence: TGCAGTGCTCCGTCAGCGGGGGGGCAAGAGACCCAGTACTTC.

There are a few counts of this clonotype. The rearrangement links TRBV14 to TRBJ2-7, with a weak D call TRBD2 (5 bases). Germline V CDR1 and CDR2: SGHDN, FVKESK. Trimming pared 5 bases from V and 6 bases from J, leaving 17 bases between. The CDR3 has 14 amino acids. DNA for the CDR3: TGTGCCAGCAGCTACGGACTCGGGGTGGTCGAGCAGTACTTC. Translating gives CASSYGLGVVEQYF.

A few counts support this clonotype. The chain couples TRBV6-5 to TRBJ2-1, with 11 bases lining up with TRBD1. The J segment lost 8 bases and the V segment lost 6 bases, leaving 6 bases of the junction unmatched. Looked up from germline, CDR1 is MNHEY and CDR2 is SVGAGI. There are 14 residues in the CDR3. The CDR3 DNA reads as TGTGCCAGCAGCCCGGGACAGGGGGTCTATGAGCAGTTCTTC. This gives the protein CASSPGQGVYEQFF.

The chain uses TRBV29-1 and TRBJ1-1; 7 bases line up with TRBD1. Germline trimming cut 7 bases from V and 0 bases from J; bases unmatched to any gene: 8. Per germline, CDR1 SQVTM and CDR2 ANQGSEA. The CDR3 sequence is 14 residues long. DNA for the CDR3: TGCAGCGGGGGGGGACAGTACATGAACACTGAAGCTTTCTTT. This sequence encodes CSGGGQYMNTEAFF.

This clonotype was counted between two and nine times. V usage is TRBV10-3 and J usage is TRBJ1-5; D gene ambiguous. The CDR3 is 14 amino acids. Germline values: CDR1 ENHRY, CDR2 SYGVKD. Trimming stripped 3 bases from V and 0 bases from J, with 6 bases between. The CDR3 loop is CAISDGISNQPQHF. In DNA, the CDR3 is TGTGCCATCAGTGACGGGATTAGCAATCAGCCCCAGCATTTT.

The chain joins TRBV6-1 to TRBJ2-7; tentatively, D is TRBD2 (6 bases). This CDR3 has 14 amino acids. V shed 6 bases and J shed 3 bases, with 15 bases lying between them. The V gene's germline CDR1 is MNHNS and CDR2 SASEGT. This CDR3 is CASRTGTQNYEQYF. Here the CDR3 DNA reads TGTGCCAGCAGAACCGGGACTCAAAACTACGAGCAGTACTTC.

The chain employs TRBV24-1 and TRBJ2-3; 13 bases align to TRBD2. CDR1 and CDR2 from the germline V gene are KGHDR and SFDVKD. The length of the CDR3 is 18 residues. V shed 2 bases and J 6 bases; nucleotides not matched to a gene: 10. The CDR3 loop reads CATSDSDGLAGEMDTQYF. CDR3 in DNA: TGTGCCACCAGTGATTCGGACGGACTAGCGGGGGAGATGGATACGCAGTATTTT.

The rearrangement joins TRBV7-2 to TRBJ2-1, with TRBD2 matching over 11 bases. The germline V gene encodes CDR1 SGHTA and CDR2 FQGNSA. The CDR3 length is 15 residues. V shed 6 bases and J 2 bases; nucleotides not matched to a gene: 3. The CDR3 reads CASRLTSGAYNEQFF. CDR3 bases: TGTGCCAGCAGACTGACTAGCGGGGCCTACAATGAGCAGTTCTTC.

The sample holds a few counts of this clonotype. The chain is built from TRBV9 and TRBJ2-1; 13 bases align to TRBD2. V trimming: 0 bases; J trimming: 6 bases; junction bases outside the gene matches: 3. The CDR3 has 16 residues. Germline V gene data show CDR1 as SGDLS and CDR2 as YYNGEE. The CDR3 loop is CASSVEGLAGLNEQFF. As DNA, the CDR3 is TGTGCCAGCAGCGTAGAGGGACTAGCGGGGCTCAATGAGCAGTTCTTC.

The chain combines TRBV12-3 or TRBV12-4 with TRBJ2-1; 10 bases are shared with TRBD2. V was pared by 4 bases and J by 8 bases, with 11 bases of the junction left unmatched. The CDR3 is 16 amino acids. The CDR3 DNA is TGTGCCAGCAGTTCCCGTAGCGGGGGGCCTTTGGATGAGCAGTTCTTC. Amino acid sequence: CASSSRSGGPLDEQFF.

The chain carries TRBV12-3 or TRBV12-4 and TRBJ2-7; 11 bases line up with TRBD1. V was pared by 6 bases and J by 5 bases, with 3 bases of the junction left unmatched. The CDR3 spans 13 residues. Here the CDR3 DNA reads TGTGCCAGCAGGGGGGGACAGGGGGACGAGCAGTACTTC. Translating gives CASRGGQGDEQYF.

This clonotype has more than one count but fewer than ten. The rearrangement uses TRBV4-3 and TRBJ2-7; D is uncertain. The V and J ends lost 0 bases and 1 base respectively, with 10 bases between them. Germline loops: CDR1 LGHNA, CDR2 YSLEER. This CDR3 region has 15 residues. CDR3 region: CASSQEGPPSYEQYF. Here the CDR3 DNA reads TGCGCCAGCAGCCAAGAAGGGCCTCCGTCCTACGAGCAGTACTTC.

This clonotype was counted once. V is TRBV6-2 or TRBV6-3 and J is TRBJ2-5; 13 nucleotides line up with TRBD2. V dropped 6 bases and J dropped 5; count of bases not matched to a gene: 6. The CDR3 sequence is 15 residues long. Germline CDR1 MNHEY, CDR2 SVGEGT. The CDR3, as DNA: TGTGCCAGCAGGACTAGCGGGGGGTTATCGGAGACCCAGTACTTC. Protein sequence: CASRTSGGLSETQYF.

On this clonotype: A read error is possible here, since a much larger clone lies one base away. The CDR3 DNA reads as TGTGCCAGCAGCCCGTTAGGGGGGCGGGATGAGCAGTACTTC. Protein product: CASSPLGGRDEQYF. The gene calls are TRBV12-3 or TRBV12-4 and TRBJ2-7; D might be TRBD1 or TRBD2, each matching 6 bases. The ends were cut back, 6 bases at V and 7 bases at J, with 19 bases in the middle. This CDR3 is built from 14 residues.

With respect to this clonotype: The junction departs from the called germline gene at one end, perhaps through a read error. This chain joins TRBV3-1 and TRBJ1-2; a possible D gene is TRBD1 (6 bases). Germline assignment: CDR1 LGHDT and CDR2 YNNKEL (reference sequence). The CDR3 is 15 residues long. DNA for the CDR3: TGTGCCAGCAGTCCTCGGGACAAGGCTAACTATGGCCACACCTTC. It is translated as CASSPRDKANYGHTF. The whole variable domain, remainder taken from reference TRBV3-1 and TRBJ1-2, is DTAVSQTPKYLVTQMGNDKSIKCEQNLGHDTMYWYKQDSKKFLKIMFSYNNKELIINETVPNRFSPKSPDKAHLNLHINSLELGDSAVYFCASSPRDKANYGHTFGSGTRLTVV.

CDR3 sequence (DNA): TGTGCCAGCAGCGACCGGACAGGGGCTGGGTCACCCCTCCACTTT. Translating gives CASSDRTGAGSPLHF. J is TRBJ1-6 and V is TRBV2; 9 bases are shared with TRBD1. The CDR3 length is 15 residues. Germline assignment: CDR1 SNHLY and CDR2 FYNNEI. J lost 10 bases, V lost 6 bases, and 10 bases had no gene match. Full variable domain (missing parts from reference TRBV2 and TRBJ1-6): EPEVTQTPSHQVTQMGQEVILRCVPISNHLYFYWYRQILGQKVEFLVSFYNNEISEKSEIFDDQFSVERPDGSNFTLKIRSTKLEDSAMYFCASSDRTGAGSPLHFGNGTRLTVT.

J is TRBJ2-1 and V is TRBV11-3; possibly TRBD1 for D (5 bases). Germline lookup yields CDR1 SGHNT and CDR2 YENEEA. The CDR3 totals 17 residues. The ends were cut back, 4 bases at V and 4 bases at J, with 20 bases in the middle. The CDR3 DNA sequence: TGTGCCAGCAGCTCAGGGCCACCGACGCCCAAATACAATGAGCAGTTCTTC. Its protein product is CASSSGPPTPKYNEQFF.

V usage is TRBV5-6 and J usage is TRBJ1-6; 9 bases map to TRBD1. Germline V CDR1 and CDR2: SGHDT, YYEEEE. Trimming removed 4 bases from V and 14 bases from J; junction bases left unmatched: 13. The CDR3 is made up of 15 amino acids. The CDR3 bases are TGTGCCAGCAGCGATCTCCCGGGACAGGGTTCTTCCCTCCACTTT. This codes for CASSDLPGQGSSLHF.

On this clonotype: One end of the junction does not line up with germline, which may come from a read error. The genes are TRBV6-2 or TRBV6-3 and TRBJ2-3; 14 nucleotides match TRBD2. This CDR3 has 18 residues. Germline-derived CDR1 and CDR2 are MNHEY and SVGEGT. The chain's CDR3 is CASSNPGLAGASTGTQYF. Here the CDR3 DNA reads TGTGCCAGCAGTAACCCGGGACTAGCGGGGGCTAGCACAGGTACGCAGTATTTT.